The 30 T cell receptor beta chains given below trace back to one sample, sequenced in a study of T cells in Graves' hyperthyroidism and ophthalmopathy. There were TCR beta CDR3 regions amplified from RNA transcripts. The HTBI primer set was used in a first-round RT-PCR of the TCR CDR3. TCRdb reprocessed the multiplex PCR reads via MiXCR and lists one record per CDR3 protein. The sample lists 750,000 to 950,000 distinct CDR3 sequences; roughly 40% were seen once. Specimen: blood. These receptors were collected from a man between 18 and 29 years old with Graves' hyperthyroidism.

This clonotype was picked up a small number of times. The V gene is TRBV7-2, the J gene TRBJ1-3; D remains unclear. From germline, CDR1 is SGHTA and CDR2 FQGNSA. The CDR3 totals 18 residues. Between the trimmed V and J ends, which lost 1 base and 0 bases, there was a span of 16 bases. The CDR3 nucleotides read TGTGCCAGCAGCTTAGATTCGGCTACAGAACGCTCTGGAAACACCATATATTTT. It codes for CASSLDSATERSGNTIYF.

This chain links TRBV9 with TRBJ1-1; 7 bases agree with TRBD1. The CDR3 runs 14 residues. In germline, CDR1 is SGDLS, CDR2 YYNGEE. The V segment lost 4 bases and the J segment 4 bases; nucleotides outside the gene matches: 7. CDR3 bases: TGTGCCAGCAGCCAGGGGGACTATCTCACTGAAGCTTTCTTT. Amino acid sequence: CASSQGDYLTEAFF.

V usage is TRBV6-5 and J usage is TRBJ2-5; D perhaps matches TRBD1 (7 bases). V was shortened by 5 bases and J by 1 base, with 17 bases between the two germline ends. CDR1 MNHEY and CDR2 SVGAGI come from the germline V gene. The CDR3 sequence is 16 residues long. This chain's CDR3 is CASSTGGTVSQETQYF. The CDR3 nucleotides are TGTGCCAGCAGTACGGGCGGGACAGTTAGCCAAGAGACCCAGTACTTC.

The chain has TRBV5-1 and TRBJ2-7; TRBD1 matches 7 bases. The CDR3 is 12 residues long. The V gene end was trimmed by 4 bases and the J gene end by 7 bases; junction bases not matched to a gene: 5. Germline CDR1 SGHRS, CDR2 YFSETQ. CDR3 loop: CASSRDRREQYF. The DNA of the CDR3 is TGCGCCAGCAGCAGGGACAGAAGGGAGCAGTACTTC.

A few counts support this clonotype. The genes are TRBV7-2 and TRBJ1-3; no reliable D call. This CDR3 comprises 16 residues. Per germline, CDR1 SGHTA and CDR2 FQGNSA. V was trimmed by 3 bases and J by 3 bases, leaving 15 bases between them. CDR3 sequence (DNA): TGTGCCAGCAGCTTCCGACTAGCGGGATATGGAAACACCATATATTTT. It translates to CASSFRLAGYGNTIYF.

The chain has TRBV13 and TRBJ2-7; 10 bases map to TRBD1. There are 15 residues in the CDR3. Losses at the gene ends were 6 bases for V and 6 bases for J; bases not matched to a gene: 11. Germline-derived CDR1 and CDR2 are PRHDT and FYEKMQ (reference sequence). The CDR3 here is CASRETGGADSEQYF. CDR3 coding DNA: TGTGCCAGCAGAGAGACAGGGGGCGCGGATTCCGAGCAGTACTTC.

V gene TRBV10-3 combines with J gene TRBJ2-5; possibly TRBD1 for D (6 bases). Germline CDR1 reads ENHRY; CDR2 reads SYGVKD. The CDR3 spans 15 residues. V was shortened by 0 bases and J by 1 base, with 9 bases between the two germline ends. CDR3 coding DNA: TGTGCCATCAGTGAGTCAAGGGGGATCCAAGAGACCCAGTACTTC. It encodes CAISESRGIQETQYF.

This clonotype has only a few counts. The gene calls are TRBV7-2 and TRBJ2-5; no clear D gene. In germline, CDR1 is SGHTA, CDR2 FQGNSA. This CDR3 has 13 residues. Trimming took off 5 bases at V and 1 base at J, with 8 bases between the two ends. The DNA of the CDR3 is TGTGCCAGCAGCCAATTCATCCAAGAGACCCAGTACTTC. Amino acid sequence: CASSQFIQETQYF. Filled out from reference TRBV7-2 and TRBJ2-5, the complete variable domain reads GAGVSQSPSNKVTEKGKDVELRCDPISGHTALYWYRQSLGQGLEFLIYFQGNSAPDKSGLPSDRFSAERTGGSVSTLTIQRTQQEDSAVYLCASSQFIQETQYFGPGTRLLVL.

The chain uses TRBV10-3 and TRBJ2-2, with TRBD1 as a possible D gene (5 bases). V was pared by 6 bases and J by 9 bases, with 5 bases between. Germline CDR1 is ENHRY and CDR2 is SYGVKD. The CDR3 runs to 10 residues. CDR3 DNA: TGTGCCATCAGGGACAGGGAGCTGTTTTTT. Its protein product is CAIRDRELFF.

This clonotype was observed at least ten times. This rearrangement joins TRBV20-1 to TRBJ1-6; 7 bases are shared with TRBD1. Germline V CDR1 and CDR2: DFQATT, SNEGSKA (reference sequence). The CDR3 is 14 amino acids. With V trimmed by 3 bases and J by 7 bases, 6 bases remained unmatched. The CDR3 region is CSARAGGPNSPLHF. CDR3 coding DNA: TGCAGTGCTAGGGCAGGGGGGCCGAATTCACCCCTCCACTTT.

This clonotype was counted ten times or more. V usage is TRBV15 and J usage is TRBJ2-5; 12 bases fit TRBD1. The CDR3 runs 17 residues. After removal of 1 base from V and 5 bases from J, the junction contained 8 bases not matched to a gene. Germline CDR1 LNHNV, CDR2 YYDKDF (reference sequence). CDR3 amino acids: CATSRVRGQGAGETQYF. CDR3 nucleotides: TGTGCCACCAGCAGAGTACGGGGACAGGGGGCAGGGGAGACCCAGTACTTC.

The chain carries TRBV19 and TRBJ1-5, with 7 positions matching TRBD1. Germline loops: CDR1 LNHDA, CDR2 SQIVND (reference sequence). Losses at the gene ends were 4 bases for V and 1 base for J; bases not matched to a gene: 10. The CDR3 is made up of 17 amino acids. CDR3 bases: TGTGCCAGTAGTAGTCAGCCAACAGGGGTGAGCAATCAGCCCCAGCATTTT. Translation: CASSSQPTGVSNQPQHF.

This clonotype was counted between two and nine times. V and J are TRBV4-1 and TRBJ2-7, with D possibly being TRBD1 (5 bases). This CDR3 is built from 17 residues. Trimming shortened V by 0 bases and J by 3 bases, and 18 bases separated the two germline ends. Per germline, CDR1 MGHRA and CDR2 YSYEKL. CDR3 in DNA: TGCGCCAGCAGCCAAGATTACCTCTTGGGGCAGGGCTACGAGCAGTACTTC. Encoded protein: CASSQDYLLGQGYEQYF.

Only a few counts were recorded for this clonotype. This may be a read error: a much more frequent sequence differs by one nucleotide. The gene calls are TRBV2 and TRBJ1-6, with a weak D call TRBD1 (5 bases). The germline V gene encodes CDR1 SNHLY and CDR2 FYNNEI. The length of the CDR3 is 13 residues. The CDR3 DNA sequence: TGTGTCAGCGGTACCGTAGGGGATTCACCCCTCCACTTT. The encoded protein is CVSGTVGDSPLHF. Combining the CDR3 with reference TRBV2 and TRBJ1-6 gives the whole variable domain EPEVTQTPSHQVTQMGQEVILRCVPISNHLYFYWYRQILGQKVEFLVSFYNNEISEKSEIFDDQFSVERPDGSNFTLKIRSTKLEDSAMYFCVSGTVGDSPLHFGNGTRLTVT.

This clonotype was observed many times. V gene TRBV20-1 combines with J gene TRBJ1-1; 8 bases align to TRBD1. With 6 bases clipped from V and 2 bases from J, the junction kept 5 bases outside the gene matches. The CDR3 covers 13 residues. Per the germline V gene, CDR1 is DFQATT and CDR2 is SNEGSKA (reference sequence). CDR3 sequence: CSAQGQGNTEAFF. For the CDR3, the DNA is TGCAGTGCACAAGGACAGGGAAACACTGAAGCTTTCTTT.

This clonotype was seen just once. V and J are TRBV25-1 and TRBJ1-2; 7 nucleotides agree with TRBD1. With V trimmed by 11 bases and J by 2 bases, 5 bases remained unmatched. Germline CDR1 is MGHDK and CDR2 is SYGVNS. The CDR3 runs 12 residues. In DNA, the CDR3 is TGTGCCGCAGGGGGAGACAACTATGGCTACACCTTC. This encodes CAAGGDNYGYTF.

This clonotype came up a few times. The rearrangement links TRBV19 to TRBJ1-1; the D is unclear. This CDR3 comprises 14 residues. Germline values: CDR1 LNHDA, CDR2 SQIVND (reference sequence). Trimming stripped 2 bases from V and 1 base from J, with 8 bases between. For the CDR3, the DNA is TGTGCCAGTAGTATAAATTCGGGGAACACTGAAGCTTTCTTT. Protein: CASSINSGNTEAFF.

This clonotype was found many times. This sequence joins TRBV19 and TRBJ2-7; possibly TRBD1 for D (6 bases). The CDR3 is made up of 12 amino acids. Germline lookup yields CDR1 LNHDA and CDR2 SQIVND (reference sequence). Trimming cost V 5 bases and J 6 bases, with 11 bases left between them. The chain's CDR3 is CASSQGYGEQYF. CDR3 bases: TGTGCCAGTAGTCAGGGGTACGGCGAGCAGTACTTC.

J is TRBJ1-5 and V is TRBV5-1, with 12 bases matching TRBD1. V lost 4 bases to trimming and J lost 6 bases; unmatched junction nucleotides: 14. CDR1 is SGHRS and CDR2 is YFSETQ in the germline V gene. The CDR3 loop spans 18 amino acids. The CDR3 sequence is CASSIGRDRGRGGQPQHF. CDR3 coding DNA: TGCGCCAGCAGCATAGGCCGGGACAGGGGGCGAGGGGGTCAGCCCCAGCATTTT. The whole variable domain, remainder taken from reference TRBV5-1 and TRBJ1-5, is KAGVTQTPRYLIKTRGQQVTLSCSPISGHRSVSWYQQTPGQGLQFLFEYFSETQRNKGNFPGRFSGRQFSNSRSEMNVSTLELGDSALYLCASSIGRDRGRGGQPQHFGDGTRLSIL.

The rearrangement joins TRBV10-3 to TRBJ1-6; TRBD1 aligns across 7 bases. CDR3 length: 14 amino acids. The V segment lost 6 bases and the J segment 9 bases; nucleotides outside the gene matches: 8. Germline V gene lookup returns CDR1 ENHRY and CDR2 SYGVKD. Here the CDR3 DNA reads TGTGCCATCAGAGATAAGGGGGCAGGTTCACCCCTCCACTTT. Translating gives CAIRDKGAGSPLHF.

CDR3 coding DNA: TGTGCCAGCAGCGGACCCGGGGACAGCCATCAGCCCCAGCATTTT. Its translation is CASSGPGDSHQPQHF. The V gene is TRBV9, the J gene TRBJ1-5; TRBD1 matches at 7 bases. The J segment lost 5 bases and the V segment lost 3 bases, leaving 8 bases of the junction unmatched. The CDR3 runs 15 residues. The germline CDR1 and CDR2 sequences are SGDLS and YYNGEE.

The table lists this clonotype with a few counts. V usage is TRBV5-1 and J usage is TRBJ1-5, with D tentatively TRBD1 (5 bases). Trimming stripped 0 bases from V and 4 bases from J, with 11 bases between. Per the germline V gene, CDR1 is SGHRS and CDR2 is YFSETQ. CDR3 length: 15 residues. The CDR3 DNA reads TGCGCCAGCAGCTTGGATCAGGGTGCAAATCAGCCCCAGCATTTT. Its translation: CASSLDQGANQPQHF.

Points on this clonotype: This may be a read error: a much more frequent sequence differs by one nucleotide. The chain carries TRBV29-1 and TRBJ2-5; D ambiguous. Germline V gives CDR1 SQVTM, CDR2 ANQGSEA. CDR3 length equals 9 residues. Deletions cut 0 bases from V and 9 bases from J, with 2 bases between. CDR3 bases: TGCAGCGTTGAAGATGCCCAGTACTTC. It yields the protein CSVEDAQYF.

This clonotype was seen more than once but under ten times. The V gene is TRBV5-1, the J gene TRBJ2-5, with D maybe TRBD2 (5 bases). Deletions cut 1 base from V and 5 bases from J, with 9 bases between. Germline V lookup: CDR1 SGHRS, CDR2 YFSETQ. The CDR3 is 13 amino acids. CDR3 nucleotide sequence: TGCGCCAGCAGCTTGTATGGGAGTGAGACCCAGTACTTC. Amino acids: CASSLYGSETQYF.

This clonotype was seen many times. The rearrangement links TRBV19 to TRBJ1-1; D is unclear. Trimming took 4 bases from V and 0 from J, leaving 9 bases between them. CDR3 length: 14 residues. Germline CDR1 is LNHDA and CDR2 is SQIVND (reference sequence). The CDR3 spells CASSKSTLNTEAFF. The CDR3 coding sequence is TGTGCCAGTAGTAAAAGCACACTGAACACTGAAGCTTTCTTT.

The V call is TRBV9, the J call TRBJ2-2; a weak D match, TRBD2 (6 bases). V was clipped by 3 bases and J by 6 bases, with 15 bases between them. The CDR3 contains 15 residues. Germline CDR1 reads SGDLS; CDR2 reads YYNGEE. CDR3 in amino acids: CASSAGVSEAGELFF. CDR3 DNA: TGTGCCAGCAGCGCGGGAGTATCGGAAGCCGGGGAGCTGTTTTTT.

This chain joins TRBV4-3 and TRBJ2-7; D is unclear. The CDR3 consists of 14 residues. Trimming removed 0 bases at V and 0 bases at J, with 6 bases between. The germline V gene encodes CDR1 LGHNA and CDR2 YSLEER. The CDR3 reads CASSQDMVSYEQYF. The CDR3 DNA follows: TGCGCCAGCAGCCAAGATATGGTCTCCTACGAGCAGTACTTC.

The chain joins TRBV20-1 to TRBJ1-4; 8 nucleotides line up with TRBD1. V lost 1 base, J lost 8 bases, and 0 bases stayed unmatched. The CDR3 length is 12 residues. The germline CDR1 and CDR2 sequences are DFQATT and SNEGSKA (reference sequence). The CDR3 sequence is CSARGTGEKLFF. CDR3 in DNA: TGCAGTGCTAGAGGGACAGGGGAAAAACTGTTTTTT.

A few counts support this clonotype. The V call is TRBV7-2, the J call TRBJ1-4; D not resolved. The CDR3 runs to 15 residues. Per the germline V gene, CDR1 is SGHTA and CDR2 is FQGNSA. Trimming left V 4 bases short and J 4 bases short, with 13 bases between. The CDR3 loop reads CASSSSFGFNEKLFF. In DNA form, the CDR3 reads TGTGCCAGCAGCTCCAGTTTTGGGTTTAATGAAAAACTGTTTTTT.

This sequence joins TRBV10-3 and TRBJ2-2; D possibly corresponds to TRBD1 (6 bases). Germline CDR1 and CDR2: ENHRY and SYGVKD. V shed 6 bases and J shed 1 base, with 18 bases lying between them. The CDR3 covers 17 residues. CDR3 nucleotide sequence: TGTGCCATCAGATCCACAACAGGGCAACGGAACACCGGGGAGCTGTTTTTT. Its translation: CAIRSTTGQRNTGELFF.